This T cell receptor (beta chain) was captured by sequencing in a study of T cell responses to AZD1222 COVID-19 vaccine. Assay: immunoSEQ multiplex PCR; the TCRdb copy retains only in-frame clones and omits some. The data contain some 180,000 clones, 80% to 95% of them singletons. The length of the CDR3 is 16 residues. Germline values: CDR1 LNHDA, CDR2 SQIVND (reference sequence). V was trimmed by 5 bases and J by 2 bases, leaving 16 bases between them. The sample here was peripheral blood, taken 28 days after the second AZD1222 dose. V and J are TRBV19 and TRBJ1-5; a possible D gene is TRBD1 (6 bases). This receptor was obtained from an adult who received the AZD1222 COVID-19 vaccine. The CDR3 coding sequence is TGTGCCAGTAGTGCCGCCCAGGGGTACGGCAATCAGCCCCAGCATTTT. Protein: CASSAAQGYGNQPQHF.